Listed below are T cell receptor beta chains from one sample, sequenced in a study of blood T cell repertoires in COVID-19. Some clones are missing from TCRdb's copy, which holds only in-frame ones; the method was immunoSEQ multiplex PCR. The sample includes about 8,000 clones, approximately 80% of them seen just once. The sample consisted of peripheral blood. The source of these receptors is a human donor in a cohort sampled during active COVID-19. Each CDR3 is given with its conserved first and last residue. The D gene is left open where the match is weak. Clone size is given for some rows only: seen once, a few or many times, or a class if the clone is expanded.

clone_size j_call d_call v_call cdr3_nt cdr3_aa
NA TRBJ2-3 TRBD2 TRBV5-4 TGTGCCAGCAGCATAGGACTAGCGGGGCTGGGTTTAGCCGATACGCAGTATTTT CASSIGLAGLGLADTQYF
once TRBJ2-7 TRBD1 TRBV19 TGTGCCAGTACCCCGACAGGGGGCATATACGAGCAGTACTTC CASTPTGGIYEQYF
NA TRBJ2-1 NA TRBV19 TGTGCCAGTAGAGAGACAGCTCCGGCCTACAATGAGCAGTTCTTC CASRETAPAYNEQFF
few TRBJ1-5 TRBD1 TRBV7-9 TGTGCCAGCAGCTTTGGACAGGGGGAGGGTCAGCCCCAGCATTTT CASSFGQGEGQPQHF
NA TRBJ1-1 TRBD1 TRBV7-2 TGTGCCAGCAGCTTCGGGACAGACACCGCTGAAGCTTTCTTT CASSFGTDTAEAFF
NA TRBJ2-5 TRBD2 TRBV27 TGTGCCAGCAGTTTAGCGGGAGCGAGCGAGACCCAGTACTTC CASSLAGASETQYF
NA TRBJ1-1 NA TRBV29-1 TGCAGCGTTCAACAGGGTAACACTGAAGCTTTCTTT CSVQQGNTEAFF
few TRBJ1-1 NA TRBV12-5 TGTGCTAGTGGTTTGGTGGGGGGAGCACGAACTGAAGCTTTCTTT CASGLVGGARTEAFF
NA TRBJ2-3 NA TRBV6-2/TRBV6-3 TGTGCCAGCAGTCCCAGGGGTCTCGATACGCAGTATTTT CASSPRGLDTQYF
NA TRBJ2-1 NA TRBV13 TGTGCCACCAGCAGTGGCCGCTCCTACAATGAGCAGTTCTTC CATSSGRSYNEQFF
once TRBJ2-1 NA TRBV6-5 TGTGCCAGCAGTTCCGAACTGGTCCATGAGCAGTTCTTC CASSSELVHEQFF
few TRBJ2-1 TRBD1 TRBV5-1 TGCGCCAGCAGCCCAGGACAGGGGGCGAGAGATGAGCAGTTCTTC CASSPGQGARDEQFF
NA TRBJ2-7 NA TRBV6-2/TRBV6-3 TGTGCCAGCAGTTACTCGCCGGGAATTAGCTCCTACGAGCAGTACTTC CASSYSPGISSYEQYF
NA TRBJ1-1 NA TRBV6-4 TGTGCCAGCAGTGACGGGGGGACTGAAGCTTTCTTT CASSDGGTEAFF
NA TRBJ1-2 NA TRBV5-1 TGCGCCAGCAGCTTCATGGGAGACGGCTACACCTTC CASSFMGDGYTF
NA TRBJ1-4 NA TRBV20-1 TGCAGTGCTAGTAGTGGGCCCCAAGGTGAAAAACTGTTTTTT CSASSGPQGEKLFF
NA TRBJ2-5 NA TRBV30 TGTGCCTGGAGTAGGGGCACTGAGACCCAGTACTTC CAWSRGTETQYF
NA TRBJ2-1 NA TRBV10-3 TGTGCCATCAGTGACTTCGCCTTGCGGGATGAGCAGTTCTTC CAISDFALRDEQFF
NA TRBJ1-2 TRBD1 TRBV7-3 TGTGCCAGCAGCCCTACCGGGACAGCTACCTCTGGCTACACCTTC CASSPTGTATSGYTF
NA TRBJ1-2 TRBD1 TRBV19 TGTGCCAGTTCGACAGGGGTTAACTATGGCTACACCTTC CASSTGVNYGYTF
NA TRBJ1-3 NA TRBV4-1 TGCGCCAGCAGCCAAGTTCGTGGGAGTGGAAACACCATATATTTT CASSQVRGSGNTIYF
NA TRBJ2-2 TRBD1 TRBV6-2/TRBV6-3 TGTGCCAGCAGTTTATGGGACAGCACGAACACCGGGGAGCTGTTTTTT CASSLWDSTNTGELFF